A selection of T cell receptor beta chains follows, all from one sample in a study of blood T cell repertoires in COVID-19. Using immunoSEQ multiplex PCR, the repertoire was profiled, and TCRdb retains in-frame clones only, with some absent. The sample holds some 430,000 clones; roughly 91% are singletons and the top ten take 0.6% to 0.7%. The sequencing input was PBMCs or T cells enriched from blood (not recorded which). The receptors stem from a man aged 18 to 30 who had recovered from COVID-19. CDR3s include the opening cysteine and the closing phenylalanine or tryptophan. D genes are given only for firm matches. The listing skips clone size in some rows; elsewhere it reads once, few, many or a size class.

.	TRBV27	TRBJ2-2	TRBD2	TGTGCCAGCAGGAGACTAGCGGGAGGGCCAAGAATCACCGGGGAGCTGTTTTTT	CASRRLAGGPRITGELFF
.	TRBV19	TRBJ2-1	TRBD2	TGTGCCAGTAGTATCGGACTAGCCAATGAGCAGTTCTTC	CASSIGLANEQFF
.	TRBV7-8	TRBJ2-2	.	TGTGCCAGCAGCCCCCAGGTGGGCTCCGACACCGGGGAGCTGTTTTTT	CASSPQVGSDTGELFF
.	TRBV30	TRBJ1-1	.	TGTGCCTGGAGTGTACGTCGGGAAGCTTTCTTT	CAWSVRREAFF
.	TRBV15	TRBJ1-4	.	TGTGCCACCAGCAGAGATAGGACCGGACTAGAAAAACTGTTTTTT	CATSRDRTGLEKLFF
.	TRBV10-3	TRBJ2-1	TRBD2	TGTGCCATCAGTGAGTCGGGACTAGATCCGAAGAAGTTCTTC	CAISESGLDPKKFF
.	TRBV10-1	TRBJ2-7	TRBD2	TGCGCCAGCAGGACTAGCGGGAGTGGCGAGCAGTACTTC	CASRTSGSGEQYF
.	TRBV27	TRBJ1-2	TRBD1	TGTGCCAGCAGTTTTAATCTTCGGCGGACAGGGACTTCCCAGTTTGAGGGCTACACCTTC	CASSFNLRRTGTSQFEGYTF
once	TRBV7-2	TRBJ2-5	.	TGTGCCAGCAGCTCCCAAAAGACCCAGTACTTC	CASSSQKTQYF
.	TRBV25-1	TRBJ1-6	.	TGTGCCAGCAGTCCGGACTGGAGCTCCTATAATTCACCCCTCCACTTT	CASSPDWSSYNSPLHF
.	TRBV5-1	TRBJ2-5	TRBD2	TGCGCCAGCAGCTTAGCGAGACTAGCGGAACCTTGGGGAGAGACCCAGTACTTC	CASSLARLAEPWGETQYF
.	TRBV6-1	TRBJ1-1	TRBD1	TGTGCCAGCAGGGAAGACAGGGCTGGGTACACTGAAGCTTTCTTT	CASREDRAGYTEAFF
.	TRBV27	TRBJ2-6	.	TGTGCCAGCAGTTTAGTCGGCGGCGGCGGGGCCAACGTCCTGACTTTC	CASSLVGGGGANVLTF
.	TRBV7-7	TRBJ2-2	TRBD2	TGTGCCAGCAGCTTAGGGGCGGGAGAGACCGGGGAGCTGTTTTTT	CASSLGAGETGELFF
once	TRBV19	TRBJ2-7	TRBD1	TGTGCCAGTAGTATCTCCGGGACAGGGCTCTACGAGCAGTACTTC	CASSISGTGLYEQYF
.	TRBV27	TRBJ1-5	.	TGTGCCAGCAGTTTACAGGGGCAAGGTCAGCCCCAGCATTTT	CASSLQGQGQPQHF
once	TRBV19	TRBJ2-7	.	TGTGCCAGTAGTATGGAAGCGGTAACGTCATCCTACGAGCAGTACTTC	CASSMEAVTSSYEQYF
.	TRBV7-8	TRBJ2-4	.	TGTGCCAGCAGCTCGGGGTGGGGAAACATTCAGTACTTC	CASSSGWGNIQYF
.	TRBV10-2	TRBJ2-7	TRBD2	TGCGCCAGCAAGGCCCAGGGAGCGGGAGTGCACGAGCAGTACTTC	CASKAQGAGVHEQYF
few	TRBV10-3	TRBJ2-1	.	TGTGCCATCAGAGGGAGCGGCGGTGAGCAGTTCTTC	CAIRGSGGEQFF
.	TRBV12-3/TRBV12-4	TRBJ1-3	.	TGTGCCAGCACCGGGAGCTCTGGAAACACCATATATTTT	CASTGSSGNTIYF
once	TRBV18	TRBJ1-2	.	TGTGCCAGCTCAATACAGACACGTGGCGGGCTAGATGGCTACACCTTC	CASSIQTRGGLDGYTF
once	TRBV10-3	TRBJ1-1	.	TGTGCCATCAGTGGGAGTGTGGGCAGGGGAAACACTGAAGCTTTCTTT	CAISGSVGRGNTEAFF
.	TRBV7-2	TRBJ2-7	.	TGTGCCAGCAGCTTAGCGTACGGGGGAGCCTACGAGCAGTACTTC	CASSLAYGGAYEQYF
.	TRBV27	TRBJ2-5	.	TGTGCCAGCAGTTTGGGAGGAGGCGAGACCCAGTACTTC	CASSLGGGETQYF
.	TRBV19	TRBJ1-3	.	TGTGCCAGTAACGGACCGGGGGGAAACACCATATATTTT	CASNGPGGNTIYF
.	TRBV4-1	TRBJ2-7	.	TGCGCCAGCAGCCAATACGGGTCGTCGGAGGAGCAGTACTTC	CASSQYGSSEEQYF
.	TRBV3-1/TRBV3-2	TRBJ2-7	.	TGTGCCAGCAGCCAGGGGAGGTACGAGCAGTACTTC	CASSQGRYEQYF
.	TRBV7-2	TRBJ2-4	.	TGTGCCAGCAGCGCGGACATGCCAGCCAAAAACATTCAGTACTTC	CASSADMPAKNIQYF
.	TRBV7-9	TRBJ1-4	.	TGTGCCAGCAGCGTAAAGGGAGACACCCCAAAACTGTTTTTT	CASSVKGDTPKLFF
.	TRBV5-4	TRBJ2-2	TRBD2	TGTGCCAGCAGCTTGGACCCCGGACTAGCTAGCGGGGAGCTGTTTTTT	CASSLDPGLASGELFF
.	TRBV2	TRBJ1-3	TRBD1	TGTGCCAGCAGTGAGGGACAGGGGGCTGCTGGAAACACCATATATTTT	CASSEGQGAAGNTIYF
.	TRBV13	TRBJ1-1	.	TGTGCCAGCAGCTTAGGCAGATCCATGAACACTGAAGCTTTCTTT	CASSLGRSMNTEAFF
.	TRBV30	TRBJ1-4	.	TGTGCTTATGCCGGGGAGACTAATGAAAAACTGTTTTTT	CAYAGETNEKLFF
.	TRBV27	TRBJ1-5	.	TGTGCCAGCAACCCCCAGGGAATTGAACAGCCCCAGCATTTT	CASNPQGIEQPQHF
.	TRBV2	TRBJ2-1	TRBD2	TGTGCCAGCATATTATCAGCGGGGGGGTACAATGAGCAGTTCTTC	CASILSAGGYNEQFF
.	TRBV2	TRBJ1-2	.	TGTGCCAGCAGTGAAACAGGGAACTATGGCTACACCTTC	CASSETGNYGYTF
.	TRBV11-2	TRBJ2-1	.	TGTGCCAGCAGCTTAGATCCTCTTCGGGACAATGAGCAGTTCTTC	CASSLDPLRDNEQFF
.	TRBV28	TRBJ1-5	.	TGTGCCAGCAGCACACGAGGAGGCAATCAGCCCCAGCATTTT	CASSTRGGNQPQHF
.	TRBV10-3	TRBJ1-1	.	TGTGCCATCAGTGTAGAACACACTGAAGCTTTCTTT	CAISVEHTEAFF
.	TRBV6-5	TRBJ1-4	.	TGTGCCAGCAGTTTGGGAGGAAATGAAAAACTGTTTTTT	CASSLGGNEKLFF
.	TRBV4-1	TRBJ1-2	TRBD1	TGCGCCAGCAGCCAAGAGAAGGGGGCGCGAGGCTACACCTTC	CASSQEKGARGYTF
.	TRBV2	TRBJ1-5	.	TGTGCCAGCAGTGAAGGGTCAGGTCTGGGCAATCAGCCCCAGCATTTT	CASSEGSGLGNQPQHF
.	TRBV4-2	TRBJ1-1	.	TGTGCCAGCAGCCCCGGTTCGAGGCAGGGGAGCACTGAAGCTTTCTTT	CASSPGSRQGSTEAFF
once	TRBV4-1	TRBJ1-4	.	TGCGCCAGCAGCCCCCCCCAGGGTAGAAATGAAAAACTGTTTTTT	CASSPPQGRNEKLFF